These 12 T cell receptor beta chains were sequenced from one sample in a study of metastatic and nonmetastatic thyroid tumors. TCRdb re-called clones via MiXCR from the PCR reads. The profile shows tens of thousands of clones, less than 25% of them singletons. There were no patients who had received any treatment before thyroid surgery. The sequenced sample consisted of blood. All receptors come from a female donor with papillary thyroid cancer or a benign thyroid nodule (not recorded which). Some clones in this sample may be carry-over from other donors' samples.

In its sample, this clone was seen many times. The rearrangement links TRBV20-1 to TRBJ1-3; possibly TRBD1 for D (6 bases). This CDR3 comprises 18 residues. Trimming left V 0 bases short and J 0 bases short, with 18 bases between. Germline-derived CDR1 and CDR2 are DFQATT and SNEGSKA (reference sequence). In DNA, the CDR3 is TGCAGTGCTAGAGACGGGGGGGCAGAAGCATACTCTGGAAACACCATATATTTT. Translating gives CSARDGGAEAYSGNTIYF.

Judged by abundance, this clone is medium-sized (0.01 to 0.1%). CDR3 bases: TGTGCCAGCAGTCTTCACCCTTCCTATGGCTACACCTTC. It is translated as CASSLHPSYGYTF. The genes are TRBV2 and TRBJ1-2; D remains ambiguous. The CDR3 is 13 residues long. V was trimmed by 5 bases and J by 4 bases, leaving 11 bases between them. The germline V gene has CDR1 SNHLY and CDR2 FYNNEI.

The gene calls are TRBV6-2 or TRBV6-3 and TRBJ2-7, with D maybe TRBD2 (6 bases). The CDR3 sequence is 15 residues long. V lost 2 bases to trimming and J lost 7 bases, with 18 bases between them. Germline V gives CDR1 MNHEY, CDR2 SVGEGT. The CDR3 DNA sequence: TGTGCCAGCAGTTACCTGGACCGGGGACTCCGTGAGCAGTACTTC. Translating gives CASSYLDRGLREQYF.

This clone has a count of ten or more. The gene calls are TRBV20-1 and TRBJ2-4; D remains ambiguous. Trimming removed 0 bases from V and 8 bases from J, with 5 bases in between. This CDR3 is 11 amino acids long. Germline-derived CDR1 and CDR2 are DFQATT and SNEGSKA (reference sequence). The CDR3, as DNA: TGCAGTGCTAGAGACGGACACATTCAGTACTTC. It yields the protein CSARDGHIQYF.

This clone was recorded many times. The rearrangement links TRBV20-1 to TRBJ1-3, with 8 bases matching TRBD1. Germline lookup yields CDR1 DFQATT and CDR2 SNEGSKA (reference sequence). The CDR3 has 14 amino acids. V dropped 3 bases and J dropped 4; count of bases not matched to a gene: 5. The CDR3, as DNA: TGCAGTGCTAGCGAGTGGACAGGGGGAAACACCATATATTTT. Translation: CSASEWTGGNTIYF.

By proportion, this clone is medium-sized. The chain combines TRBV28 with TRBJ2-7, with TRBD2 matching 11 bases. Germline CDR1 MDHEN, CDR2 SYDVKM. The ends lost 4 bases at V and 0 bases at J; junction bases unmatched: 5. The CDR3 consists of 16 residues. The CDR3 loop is CASSSPTSGISYEQYF. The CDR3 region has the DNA TGTGCCAGCAGTTCCCCGACTAGCGGGATCTCCTACGAGCAGTACTTC.

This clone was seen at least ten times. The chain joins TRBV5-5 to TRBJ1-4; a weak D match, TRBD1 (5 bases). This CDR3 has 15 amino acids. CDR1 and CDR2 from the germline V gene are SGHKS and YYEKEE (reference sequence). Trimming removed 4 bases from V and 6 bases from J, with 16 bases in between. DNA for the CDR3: TGTGCCAGCAGCGATCGACAGTATTCGGATGAAAAACTGTTTTTT. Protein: CASSDRQYSDEKLFF.

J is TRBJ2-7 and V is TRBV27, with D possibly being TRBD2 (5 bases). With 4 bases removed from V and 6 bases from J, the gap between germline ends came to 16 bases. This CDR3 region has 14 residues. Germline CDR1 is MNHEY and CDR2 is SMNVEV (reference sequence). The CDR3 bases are TGTGCCAGCAGTTACGGGGTCACTATCAGCGAGCAGTACTTC. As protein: CASSYGVTISEQYF.

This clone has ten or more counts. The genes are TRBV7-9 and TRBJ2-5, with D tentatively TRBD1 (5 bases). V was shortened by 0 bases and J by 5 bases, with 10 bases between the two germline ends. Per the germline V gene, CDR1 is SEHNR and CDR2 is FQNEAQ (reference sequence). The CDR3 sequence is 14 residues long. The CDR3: CASSLAFRAETQYF. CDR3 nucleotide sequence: TGTGCCAGCAGCTTAGCGTTCAGGGCGGAGACCCAGTACTTC.

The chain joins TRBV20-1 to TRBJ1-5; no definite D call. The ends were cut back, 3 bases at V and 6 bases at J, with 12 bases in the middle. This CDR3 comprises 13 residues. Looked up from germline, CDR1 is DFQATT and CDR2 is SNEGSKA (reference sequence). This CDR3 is CSARGPGGQPQHF. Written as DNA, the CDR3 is TGCAGTGCTAGGGGTCCGGGCGGTCAGCCCCAGCATTTT.

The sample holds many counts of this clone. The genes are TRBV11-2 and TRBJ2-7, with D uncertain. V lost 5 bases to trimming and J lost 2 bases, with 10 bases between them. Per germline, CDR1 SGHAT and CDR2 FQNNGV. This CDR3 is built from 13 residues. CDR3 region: CASSPPGAYEQYF. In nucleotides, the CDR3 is TGTGCCAGCAGCCCCCCTGGAGCCTACGAGCAGTACTTC.

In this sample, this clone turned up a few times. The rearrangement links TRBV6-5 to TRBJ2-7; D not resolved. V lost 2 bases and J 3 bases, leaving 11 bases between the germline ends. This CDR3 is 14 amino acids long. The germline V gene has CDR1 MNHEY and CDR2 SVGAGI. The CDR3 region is CASSYGTQGYEQYF. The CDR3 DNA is TGTGCCAGCAGTTACGGAACCCAAGGCTACGAGCAGTACTTC.